This TCR beta chain was recovered during a study of early T cells in non-severe SARS-CoV-2 infection. Study information: Sequenced bulk RNA came from whole blood that was unsorted, and chains were unpaired.

Concerning this clonotype itself: Antigen: not known.

Study-level points and caveats: Matching with VDJdb favored anti-spike CD8 responses (missing private and CD4 specificities).

The CDR3 runs to 13 residues. Trimming cost V 2 bases and J 5 bases, with 8 bases left between them. Looked up from germline, CDR1 is SEHNR and CDR2 is FQNEAQ (reference sequence). Unique molecular identifiers tagged individual cDNA molecules. In TCRdb, the 5' RACE reads were re-called with MiXCR into one record per CDR3 protein. The sample lists about 44,000 distinct CDR3 sequences; about a quarter were seen once. Specimen: whole blood, collected at baseline. The chain carries TRBV7-9 and TRBJ2-3; a weak D match, TRBD2 (6 bases). The source of this sequence is an adult who was a healthcare worker with PCR-confirmed SARS-CoV-2 infection or an uninfected control (not recorded which). The DNA for the CDR3 is TGTGCCAGCAGCTTACAGGGAGGAGATACGCAGTATTTT. Protein sequence: CASSLQGGDTQYF.